Detailed here is one T cell receptor (beta chain). Its specificity is unknown. Generated by immunoSEQ multiplex PCR, the TCRdb table keeps only in-frame clones and is missing some. The sample consists of 7,000 to 8,500 clones, 65% to 75% of them appearing once. The data originate from a study of OX40 agonist ivuxolimab in advanced cancers. Study as a whole: Ivuxolimab is a fully human IgG2 antibody that activates OX40 (CD134).

There are 12 residues in the CDR3. The V end lost 3 bases, the J end lost 3 bases, and 6 bases lay between the germline ends. Germline lookup yields CDR1 MNHGY and CDR2 SVAAGI. Study findings and constraints: Among patients with partial responses at 0.1-3.0 mg/kg, clonal expansion was among the lowest.

This receptor was identified in an adult with an advanced solid tumor such as melanoma, head and neck, liver or kidney cancer. This specimen was CD4+ or CD8+ T cells sorted from blood, taken in a trial of the OX40 agonist ivuxolimab. The rearrangement uses TRBV6-9 and TRBJ2-7, with no clear D. In DNA, the CDR3 is TGTGCCAGCAGTTACTCCCGCTACGAGCAGTACTTC. Translation gives CASSYSRYEQYF.